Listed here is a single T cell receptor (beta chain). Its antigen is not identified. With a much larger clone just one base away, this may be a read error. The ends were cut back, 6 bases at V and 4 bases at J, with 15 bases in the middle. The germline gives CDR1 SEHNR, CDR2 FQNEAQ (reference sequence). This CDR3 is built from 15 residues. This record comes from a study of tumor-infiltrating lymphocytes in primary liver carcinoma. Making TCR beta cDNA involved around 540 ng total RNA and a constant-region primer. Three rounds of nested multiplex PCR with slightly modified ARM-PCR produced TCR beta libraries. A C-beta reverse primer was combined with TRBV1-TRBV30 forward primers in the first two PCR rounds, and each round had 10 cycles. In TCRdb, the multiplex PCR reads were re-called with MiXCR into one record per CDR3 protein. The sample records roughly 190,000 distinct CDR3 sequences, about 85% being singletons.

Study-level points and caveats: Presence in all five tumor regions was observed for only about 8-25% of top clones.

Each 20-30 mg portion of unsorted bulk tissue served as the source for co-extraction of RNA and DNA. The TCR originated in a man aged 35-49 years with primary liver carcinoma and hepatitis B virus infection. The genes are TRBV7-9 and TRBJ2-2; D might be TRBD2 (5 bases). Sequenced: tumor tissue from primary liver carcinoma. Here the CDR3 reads CASSSRRAPTGELFF. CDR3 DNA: TGTGCCAGCAGTAGCAGGCGGGCACCCACCGGGGAGCTGTTTTTT. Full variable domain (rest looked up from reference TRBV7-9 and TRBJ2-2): DTGVSQNPRHKITKRGQNVTFRCDPISEHNRLYWYRQTLGQGPEFLTYFQNEAQLEKSRLLSDRFSAERPKGSFSTLEIQRTEQGDSAMYLCASSSRRAPTGELFFGEGSRLTVL.